This T cell receptor beta chain was identified during a study of T cells in localized non-small cell lung cancer. The table came from immunoSEQ multiplex PCR; TCRdb's copy has only in-frame clones and leaves some out. The sample has about 20,000 clones, over 70% seen once. This CDR3 spans 14 amino acids. Germline V CDR1 and CDR2: SEHNR, FQNEAQ (reference sequence). V gave up 5 bases and J gave up 1 base, with 11 bases separating them. The sequenced sample was PBMCs, obtained before any cancer treatment. The chain links TRBV7-9 to TRBJ2-5, with D hard to call. This receptor was obtained from a man between 40 and 70 years old with stage II squamous cell lung carcinoma. This CDR3 is CASSPGSTQETQYF. The CDR3 coding sequence is TGTGCCAGCAGCCCTGGATCTACCCAAGAGACCCAGTACTTC.